This T cell receptor (beta chain) originates from a study of spatial heterogeneity in lung cancer. This clonotype appeared many times. MiXCR was run by TCRdb on the 5' RACE reads, yielding one entry per CDR3 protein. Among roughly 39,000 distinct CDR3 sequences listed, approximately 6.5% were seen once. Time point here: sample taken at primary tumor resection. TCRs were sequenced from unsorted whole RNA of tumor, nontumor lung or PBMC. Donors were over 70 untreated early-stage non-small cell lung cancer patients. CDR3 length: 16 amino acids. The V gene's germline CDR1 is MNHNY and CDR2 SVGAGI (reference sequence). V dropped 4 bases and J dropped 3 bases, with 15 bases sitting between them.

The rearrangement joins TRBV6-6 to TRBJ1-4; a possible D gene is TRBD1 (5 bases). The source material was PBMCs, sampled at surgery. The source is a female donor with early-stage non-small cell lung cancer. DNA of the CDR3: TGTGCCAGCAGTTCTCCCCAGACAGCATCTAATGAAAAACTGTTTTTT. Amino acids: CASSSPQTASNEKLFF.